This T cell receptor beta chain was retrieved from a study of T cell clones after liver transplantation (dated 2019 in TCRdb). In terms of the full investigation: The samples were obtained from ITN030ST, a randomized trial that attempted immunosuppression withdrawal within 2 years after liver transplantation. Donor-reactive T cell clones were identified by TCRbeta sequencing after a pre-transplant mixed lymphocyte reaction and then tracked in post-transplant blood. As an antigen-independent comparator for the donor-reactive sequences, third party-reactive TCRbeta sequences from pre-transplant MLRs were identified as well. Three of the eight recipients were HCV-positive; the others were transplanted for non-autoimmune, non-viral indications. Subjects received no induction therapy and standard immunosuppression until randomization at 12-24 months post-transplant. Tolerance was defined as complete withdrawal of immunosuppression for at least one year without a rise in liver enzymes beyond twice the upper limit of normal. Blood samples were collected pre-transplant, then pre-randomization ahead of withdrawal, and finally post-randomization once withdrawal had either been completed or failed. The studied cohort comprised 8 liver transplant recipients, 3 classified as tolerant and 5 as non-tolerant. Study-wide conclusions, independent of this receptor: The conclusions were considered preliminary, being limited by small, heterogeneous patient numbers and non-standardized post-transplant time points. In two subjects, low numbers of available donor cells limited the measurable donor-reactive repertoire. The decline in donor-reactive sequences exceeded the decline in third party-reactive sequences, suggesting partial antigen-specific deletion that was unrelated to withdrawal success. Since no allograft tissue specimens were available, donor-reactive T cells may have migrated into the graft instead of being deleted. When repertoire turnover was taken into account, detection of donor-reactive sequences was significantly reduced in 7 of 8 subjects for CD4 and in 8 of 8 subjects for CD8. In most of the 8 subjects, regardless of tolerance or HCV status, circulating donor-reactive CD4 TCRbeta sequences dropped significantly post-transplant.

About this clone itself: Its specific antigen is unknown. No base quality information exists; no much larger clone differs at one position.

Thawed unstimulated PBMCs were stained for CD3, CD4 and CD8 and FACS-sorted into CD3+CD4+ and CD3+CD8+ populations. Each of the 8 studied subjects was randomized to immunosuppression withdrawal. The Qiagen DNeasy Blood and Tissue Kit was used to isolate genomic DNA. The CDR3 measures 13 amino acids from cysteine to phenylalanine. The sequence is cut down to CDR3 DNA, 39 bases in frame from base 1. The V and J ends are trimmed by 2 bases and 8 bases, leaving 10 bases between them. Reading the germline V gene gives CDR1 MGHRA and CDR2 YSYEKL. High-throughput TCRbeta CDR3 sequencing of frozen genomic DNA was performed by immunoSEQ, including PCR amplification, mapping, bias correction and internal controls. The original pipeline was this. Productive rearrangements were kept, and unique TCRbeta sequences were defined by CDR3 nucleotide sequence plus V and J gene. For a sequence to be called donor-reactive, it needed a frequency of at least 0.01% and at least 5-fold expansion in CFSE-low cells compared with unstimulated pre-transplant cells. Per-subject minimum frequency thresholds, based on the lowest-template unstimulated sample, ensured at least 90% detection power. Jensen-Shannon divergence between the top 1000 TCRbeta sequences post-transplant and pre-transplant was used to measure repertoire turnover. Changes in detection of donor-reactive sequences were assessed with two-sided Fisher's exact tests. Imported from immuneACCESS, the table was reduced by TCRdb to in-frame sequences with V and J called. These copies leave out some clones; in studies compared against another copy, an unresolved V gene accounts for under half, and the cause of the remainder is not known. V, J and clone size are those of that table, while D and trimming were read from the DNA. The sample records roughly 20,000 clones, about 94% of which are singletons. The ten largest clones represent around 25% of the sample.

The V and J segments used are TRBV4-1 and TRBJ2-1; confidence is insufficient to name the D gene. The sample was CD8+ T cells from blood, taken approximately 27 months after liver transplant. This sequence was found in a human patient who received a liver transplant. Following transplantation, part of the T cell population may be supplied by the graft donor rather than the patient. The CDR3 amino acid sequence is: CASSQIGRDEQFF. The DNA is TGCGCCAGCAGCCAAATAGGAAGGGATGAGCAGTTCTTC.